Listed here are 18 T cell receptor beta chains from one sample, sequenced in a study of blood T cells in healthy people across ages. Together with a sample-barcoded 5' primer, a J-beta primer mix was included in a second PCR lasting about 6 to 12 cycles. TCRdb called the 5' RACE reads again in MiXCR, with one record for every CDR3 protein. The data show 700,000 to 900,000 distinct CDR3 sequences, around 25% seen once. These data are also associated with another study on T cells of mothers and their children.

Sequencing used blood. Every receptor here comes from a boy younger than 18 in good health.

This chain uses TRBV14 with TRBJ1-2, with D unresolved. The CDR3 is made up of 13 amino acids. Deletions cut 1 base from V and 7 bases from J, with 10 bases between. Germline CDR1 reads SGHDN; CDR2 reads FVKESK. CDR3 in amino acids: CASSQGTHGGYTF. The CDR3 DNA reads TGTGCCAGCAGCCAAGGTACCCACGGTGGCTACACCTTC.

The gene calls are TRBV20-1 and TRBJ1-2; no reliable D call. The V end was cut by 1 base, the J end by 1 base, with 7 bases between. There are 13 residues in the CDR3. Germline V gives CDR1 DFQATT, CDR2 SNEGSKA (reference sequence). This CDR3 is CSARGVLNYGYTF. CDR3 DNA sequence: TGCAGTGCTAGAGGAGTTCTTAACTATGGCTACACCTTC.

This clonotype turned up a few times. DNA for the CDR3: TGTGCCAGCAGCCTCGGGACTATGGAGACCCAGTACTTC. Encoded protein: CASSLGTMETQYF. This sequence joins TRBV7-2 and TRBJ2-5; TRBD2 aligns across 7 bases. The junction had 5 bases not matched to a gene; V was cut back by 5 bases and J by 5 bases. Germline V lookup: CDR1 SGHTA, CDR2 FQGNSA. CDR3 length equals 13 residues.

This chain connects TRBV10-3 to TRBJ1-4; D call uncertain. The V end was cut by 0 bases, the J end by 7 bases, with 6 bases between. This CDR3 has 13 residues. Germline V gene sequence: CDR1 ENHRY, CDR2 SYGVKD. CDR3 amino acids: CAISESISEKLFF. CDR3 DNA sequence: TGTGCCATCAGTGAGTCAATTTCTGAAAAACTGTTTTTT.

This clonotype showed up many times. The V gene is TRBV20-1, the J gene TRBJ2-3, with D maybe TRBD2 (5 bases). CDR3 length: 14 amino acids. The V gene lost 4 bases and the J gene lost 0 bases, with 11 bases spanning the gap. Per the germline V gene, CDR1 is DFQATT and CDR2 is SNEGSKA (reference sequence). In DNA form, the CDR3 reads TGCAGTGCTAAGTTGCGGGTTAGCACAGATACGCAGTATTTT. This codes for CSAKLRVSTDTQYF.

The DNA for the CDR3 is TGTGCCAGCAGTTACTTCGGGGAGACCCAGTACTTC. Its translation: CASSYFGETQYF. The rearrangement joins TRBV6-2 or TRBV6-3 to TRBJ2-5; D unresolved. V lost 1 base, J lost 5 bases, and 5 bases lay in between. The CDR3 is made up of 12 amino acids. From germline, CDR1 is MNHEY and CDR2 SVGEGT.

The V gene is TRBV27, the J gene TRBJ1-2; a possible D gene is TRBD1 (5 bases). The CDR3 length is 17 residues. Germline-derived CDR1 and CDR2 are MNHEY and SMNVEV (reference sequence). V was clipped by 0 bases and J by 0 bases, with 14 bases between them. CDR3 sequence reads: CASSLSAWDGANYGYTF. In DNA form, the CDR3 reads TGTGCCAGCAGTTTATCGGCCTGGGACGGAGCTAACTATGGCTACACCTTC.

The V and J genes are TRBV7-9 and TRBJ2-7; no clear D. The length of the CDR3 is 13 residues. V was cut by 5 bases and J by 6 bases, with 14 bases left in between. Germline CDR1 SEHNR, CDR2 FQNEAQ (reference sequence). In DNA, the CDR3 is TGTGCCAGCAGCCCTGCGTTGGGAACCGAGCAGTACTTC. It specifies CASSPALGTEQYF.

This chain links TRBV15 with TRBJ1-2; D is uncertain. Germline V lookup: CDR1 LNHNV, CDR2 YYDKDF (reference sequence). The V and J ends lost 0 bases and 2 bases respectively, with 7 bases between them. The CDR3 runs 14 residues. Here the CDR3 reads CATSRDPGNYGYTF. The CDR3 DNA sequence: TGTGCCACCAGCAGAGATCCCGGGAACTATGGCTACACCTTC. The entire variable domain, with the rest obtained from reference TRBV15 and TRBJ1-2, is as follows: DAMVIQNPRYQVTQFGKPVTLSCSQTLNHNVMYWYQQKSSQAPKLLFHYYDKDFNNEADTPDNFQSRRPNTSFCFLDIRSPGLGDTAMYLCATSRDPGNYGYTFGSGTRLTVV.

CDR3 DNA: TGTGCCAGCAGCTCCTTTTTAGGTCAGCCCCAGCATTTT. It yields the protein CASSSFLGQPQHF. The chain has TRBV5-5 and TRBJ1-5; no clear D gene. Germline assignment: CDR1 SGHKS and CDR2 YYEKEE (reference sequence). The CDR3 sequence is 13 residues long. Trimming took 3 bases from V and 6 from J, leaving 10 bases between them.

J is TRBJ2-3 and V is TRBV5-1, with TRBD2 identical over 13 bases. The CDR3 spans 16 residues. From germline, CDR1 is SGHRS and CDR2 YFSETQ. V shed 3 bases and J 3 bases; nucleotides not matched to a gene: 4. The DNA for the CDR3 is TGCGCCAGCAGCTCGGGGACTAGCGGGGAAACAGATACGCAGTATTTT. It is translated as CASSSGTSGETDTQYF.

In this sample, this clonotype turned up a few times. V gene TRBV5-1 combines with J gene TRBJ1-1; a possible D gene is TRBD1 (6 bases). The CDR3 has 16 residues. Germline CDR1 is SGHRS and CDR2 is YFSETQ. Trimming shortened V by 3 bases and J by 0 bases, and 15 bases separated the two germline ends. CDR3: CASSSRGGRVNTEAFF. The CDR3 nucleotides read TGCGCCAGCAGCTCCCGGGGGGGCAGGGTGAACACTGAAGCTTTCTTT. Supplemented by reference TRBV5-1 and TRBJ1-1, the full variable domain reads KAGVTQTPRYLIKTRGQQVTLSCSPISGHRSVSWYQQTPGQGLQFLFEYFSETQRNKGNFPGRFSGRQFSNSRSEMNVSTLELGDSALYLCASSSRGGRVNTEAFFGQGTRLTVV.

This clonotype was found a few times. CDR3 residues: CASSIWDRRASGANVLTF. In DNA form, the CDR3 reads TGTGCCAGCAGTATCTGGGACAGGAGAGCCTCTGGGGCCAACGTCCTGACTTTC. This sequence joins TRBV6-2 or TRBV6-3 and TRBJ2-6; 8 bases map to TRBD1. CDR1 is MNHEY, CDR2 SVGEGT, per germline. V lost 5 bases and J lost 0; bases outside the gene matches: 9. This CDR3 has 18 amino acids.

The V and J genes are TRBV6-5 and TRBJ1-1, with no clear D. CDR1 is MNHEY and CDR2 is SVGAGI in the germline V gene. V dropped 0 bases and J dropped 2 bases, with 10 bases sitting between them. The CDR3 totals 15 residues. CDR3 coding DNA: TGTGCCAGCAGTTACTCGTCCAGCCTCAACACTGAAGCTTTCTTT. Its translation: CASSYSSSLNTEAFF.

V and J are TRBV4-1 and TRBJ2-2; D remains ambiguous. Germline V gene sequence: CDR1 MGHRA, CDR2 YSYEKL. V was clipped by 2 bases and J by 0 bases, with 10 bases between them. The CDR3 contains 16 residues. CDR3 loop: CASSQTGRSNTGELFF. The CDR3 DNA follows: TGCGCCAGCAGCCAAACGGGCAGGTCGAACACCGGGGAGCTGTTTTTT.

This clonotype was detected only a few times. The chain carries TRBV3-1 and TRBJ1-1; 8 bases map to TRBD1. The V gene's germline CDR1 is LGHDT and CDR2 YNNKEL (reference sequence). The trim removed 4 bases at V and 1 base at J, leaving 5 bases unmatched. The CDR3 is 15 amino acids. The DNA of the CDR3 is TGTGCCAGCAGCCCCCGGACAGGGCAGAACACTGAAGCTTTCTTT. Translated: CASSPRTGQNTEAFF.

J is TRBJ1-1 and V is TRBV5-1, with a weak D call TRBD1 (6 bases). The CDR3 sequence is 14 residues long. The germline V gene has CDR1 SGHRS and CDR2 YFSETQ. Trimming took 4 bases from V and 5 from J, leaving 15 bases between them. The CDR3 region has the DNA TGCGCCAGCAGCCGCACAGGACAGATAACTGAAGCTTTCTTT. Translating gives CASSRTGQITEAFF.

This rearrangement joins TRBV28 to TRBJ2-7; the D is unclear. The CDR3 totals 12 residues. Trimming removed 6 bases from V and 0 bases from J, with 6 bases in between. The V gene's germline CDR1 is MDHEN and CDR2 SYDVKM. This CDR3 reads CASSNRSYEQYF. The CDR3 DNA is TGTGCCAGCAGCAATCGCTCCTACGAGCAGTACTTC.